This T cell receptor (beta chain) emerged from a study of human T cells and chemical hapten exposure. Germline CDR1 and CDR2: SGHTA and FQGNSA. The CDR3 totals 14 residues. The ends lost 5 bases at V and 2 bases at J; junction bases unmatched: 6. Documented time point: patch test 2, 6 weeks after DPC sensitization. Treatment meaning: therapeutic diphenylcyclopropenone sensitization with weekly scalp DPC. TCRdb analysed the RACE reads with MiXCR anew, one entry per CDR3 protein. The sample has approximately 92,000 distinct CDR3 sequences; more than 9.5% are singletons. The sequencing here drew on whole blood, taken in connection with sensitization to the hapten diphenylcyclopropenone (DPC). This chain joins TRBV7-2 and TRBJ2-7; 7 nucleotides match TRBD1. This receptor was obtained from a woman in her thirties or forties with alopecia areata. Some clones in this sample may be carry-over from other donors' samples. The CDR3 reads CASSIRQGTYEQYF. In DNA, the CDR3 is TGTGCCAGCAGCATCAGACAGGGAACCTACGAGCAGTACTTC.